A selection of T cell receptor beta chains follows, all from one sample in a study of cytomegalovirus exposure and HLA in healthy donors. Generated by immunoSEQ multiplex PCR, the TCRdb table keeps only in-frame clones and is missing some. The sample holds fewer than 90,000 clones, more than 70% seen once. Material: PBMCs. These receptors were collected from a man aged 30 to 45 in good health and CMV-seronegative. CDR3s include the opening cysteine and the closing phenylalanine or tryptophan. The D gene is left open where the match is weak. Only part of the rows carry a size: once, few, many, or a class if the clone is expanded.

abundance | d_gene | j_gene | v_gene | CDR3nt | CDR3aa
NA | TRBD1 | TRBJ2-7 | TRBV28 | TGTGCCAGTACATATGCTCCGTGGGGGGACAGGGGATACGAGCAGTACTTC | CASTYAPWGDRGYEQYF
NA | NA | TRBJ2-7 | TRBV7-9 | TGTTCCAGCACCTCAACGTTGGCAGGGATCCACGAGCAGTACTTC | CSSTSTLAGIHEQYF
NA | NA | TRBJ1-2 | TRBV18 | TGTGCCAGCTCACCATTGACGGGGGTGAGGAGCTACACCTTC | CASSPLTGVRSYTF
NA | TRBD1 | TRBJ2-5 | TRBV11-2 | TGTGCCAGCAGCCATGGGACAGGCAATCGAGAGACCCAGTACTTC | CASSHGTGNRETQYF
NA | NA | TRBJ1-1 | TRBV6-5 | TGTGCCAGCAGCCGTATGGGACAGAACACTGAAGCTTTCTTT | CASSRMGQNTEAFF
NA | NA | TRBJ2-1 | TRBV5-1 | TGCGCCAGCAGCTTAGCGCTCTCCTACAATGAGCAGTTCTTC | CASSLALSYNEQFF
NA | NA | TRBJ1-2 | TRBV5-6 | TGTGCCAGCAGCCTACTGGACCTTCCCATGGAGGACTATGGCTACACCTTC | CASSLLDLPMEDYGYTF
NA | NA | TRBJ2-7 | TRBV30 | TGTGCCTGGAGTAGCGGATCTGTGGGCTCCTACGAGCAGTACTTC | CAWSSGSVGSYEQYF
NA | NA | TRBJ1-1 | TRBV11-2 | TGTGCCAGCAGCTTAGATCTGGGAGGGATACATTGGAACACTGAAGCTTTCTTT | CASSLDLGGIHWNTEAFF
NA | TRBD2 | TRBJ2-7 | TRBV6-1 | TGTGCCAGCAGTGAACAAGGTAGCGGGGGGACCACCTTACCTTACGAGCAGTACTTC | CASSEQGSGGTTLPYEQYF
NA | NA | TRBJ2-1 | TRBV10-1 | TGCGCCAGCAGTGAGGGAGACTTCTCCACGGGTGAGCAGTTCTTC | CASSEGDFSTGEQFF
few | NA | TRBJ2-7 | TRBV28 | TGTGCCAGCAGGCCACAGGACTACGAGCAGTACTTC | CASRPQDYEQYF
NA | TRBD1 | TRBJ2-7 | TRBV5-6 | TGTGCCAGCAGCTTGCGGGACAGATCCTCCTTC | CASSLRDRSSF
NA | NA | TRBJ2-3 | TRBV6-5 | TGTGCCAGCAGTTATAGCGGTACTAGCACAGATACGCAGTATTTT | CASSYSGTSTDTQYF
NA | TRBD2 | TRBJ2-1 | TRBV5-5 | TGTGCCAGCAGCCGACTAGCGGGGGAGTACAATGAGCAGTTCTTC | CASSRLAGEYNEQFF
NA | NA | TRBJ1-1 | TRBV14 | TGTGCCAGCAGCCAATACAGCACTGAAGCTTTCTTT | CASSQYSTEAFF
NA | NA | TRBJ2-1 | TRBV28 | TGTGCCAGCAGTTTATGGACTCTAGGGGTTGAGCAGTTCTTC | CASSLWTLGVEQFF
NA | TRBD2 | TRBJ2-1 | TRBV7-2 | TGTGCCAGCAGCTTAGGAGCGGGGGTCCTTTACAATGAGCAGTTCTTC | CASSLGAGVLYNEQFF
NA | NA | TRBJ1-5 | TRBV6-1 | TGTGCCAGCAGTGACAGGGGCAATCAGCCCCAGCATTTT | CASSDRGNQPQHF
NA | NA | TRBJ2-3 | TRBV25-1 | TGTGCCAGCACAGGGTCGCTAAGCACAGATACGCAGTATTTT | CASTGSLSTDTQYF
NA | TRBD1 | TRBJ2-2 | TRBV6-6 | TGTGCCAGCAGCCGAGGGACAGGGGGGACCGGGGAGCTGTTTTTT | CASSRGTGGTGELFF
few | NA | TRBJ2-1 | TRBV7-9 | TGTGCCAGTTACCGGGGCTCCTACAATGAGCAGTTCTTC | CASYRGSYNEQFF
NA | TRBD1 | TRBJ2-7 | TRBV18 | TGTGCCAGCTCACCTCGTGGTGGACAGGGTACCCACGAGCAGTACTTC | CASSPRGGQGTHEQYF
NA | NA | TRBJ1-3 | TRBV7-2 | TGTGCCAGCAGCTTAGAGTATAGCTCTGGAAACACCATATATTTT | CASSLEYSSGNTIYF
NA | NA | TRBJ1-6 | TRBV19 | TGTGCCAGTAGTATTATTGGGCGAGATTATTCACCCCTCCACTTT | CASSIIGRDYSPLHF
few | TRBD2 | TRBJ2-3 | TRBV5-4 | TGTGCCAGCAGCTTTAGCGGGGGGGCCGATACGCAGTATTTT | CASSFSGGADTQYF
NA | TRBD1 | TRBJ2-3 | TRBV14 | TGTGCCAGCAGCCGAACAGGGGGCTCCACAGATACGCAGTATTTT | CASSRTGGSTDTQYF
NA | NA | TRBJ1-2 | TRBV18 | TGTGCCAGCTCACCGCCTGGCCCCGCCGGCTACACCTTC | CASSPPGPAGYTF
NA | NA | TRBJ2-1 | TRBV5-6 | TGTGCCAGCAGCTTGGTGGTTCCTAGATCCAATGAGCAGTTCTTC | CASSLVVPRSNEQFF
NA | NA | TRBJ2-1 | TRBV7-2 | TGTGCCAGCCGACCGAGAGGGACTGCCCGGGGCGGGCAGTTCTTC | CASRPRGTARGGQFF
NA | NA | TRBJ1-1 | TRBV6-5 | TGTGCCAGCAGCTTATCTACAGTGAACACTGAAGCTTTCTTT | CASSLSTVNTEAFF
NA | TRBD1 | TRBJ1-5 | TRBV30 | TGTGCCTGGAGTCAGGACAGGGTCAATCAGCCCCAGCATTTT | CAWSQDRVNQPQHF
NA | TRBD1 | TRBJ2-1 | TRBV28 | TGTGCCAGCAGCACCGGGACAGGCTACAATGAGCAGTTCTTC | CASSTGTGYNEQFF
NA | NA | TRBJ2-7 | TRBV5-5 | TGTGCCAGCACCCCGACCGACAGAGAGCAGTACTTC | CASTPTDREQYF
NA | TRBD1 | TRBJ1-2 | TRBV11-2 | TGTGCCAGCAGCTTAAAGGACAGGGGACTTGGCTACACCTTC | CASSLKDRGLGYTF
NA | TRBD1 | TRBJ2-7 | TRBV5-6 | TGTGCCAGCACCCGTAGCCGGGACAGGACCTACGAGCAGTACTTC | CASTRSRDRTYEQYF
NA | NA | TRBJ1-1 | TRBV19 | TGTGCCAGTAGTATAGATATGTCGCAGGCTTTCTTT | CASSIDMSQAFF
NA | NA | TRBJ1-5 | TRBV10-3 | TGTGCCATCAGTGAGTCGGCAGGGTGGGATCAGCCCCAGCACTTT | CAISESAGWDQPQHF
NA | NA | TRBJ1-1 | TRBV28 | TGTGCCAGCAGTTTGGGGGGGAGGGTTGGCAACACTGAAGCTTTCTTT | CASSLGGRVGNTEAFF
few | NA | TRBJ2-5 | TRBV5-1 | TGCGCCAGCAGCTTGTCGGGGGATTGGAGGCAAGAGACCCAGTACTTC | CASSLSGDWRQETQYF
NA | NA | TRBJ1-2 | TRBV10-2 | TGCGCCAGCAGTGAGACCCAGGGAACTCTCTATGGCTACACCTTC | CASSETQGTLYGYTF
NA | NA | TRBJ1-5 | TRBV27 | TGTGCCAGCAGTTTATCGGGGAGCGGACAGTTTAACCTCCGCAATCAGCCCCAGCATTTT | CASSLSGSGQFNLRNQPQHF
NA | TRBD2 | TRBJ2-1 | TRBV5-1 | TGCGCCAGCAGAGTACTAGCGGGACAATACAATGAGCAGTTCTTC | CASRVLAGQYNEQFF
NA | NA | TRBJ2-3 | TRBV20-1 | TGCAGTGCTAGGAACAGAGATACGCAGTATTTT | CSARNRDTQYF
few | TRBD2 | TRBJ2-7 | TRBV4-2 | TGTGCCAGCAGCCAAGATCTAAAGCGGGACTACGAGCAGTACTTC | CASSQDLKRDYEQYF
NA | NA | TRBJ2-3 | TRBV7-9 | TGTTCCAGCAGCTTATCCGAGACAGGACCGTTAGGGATCACAGATACGCAGTATTTT | CSSSLSETGPLGITDTQYF
few | TRBD1 | TRBJ1-4 | TRBV6-5 | TGTGCCAGCAGTTTGACAGGGGTTAATGAAAAACTGTTTTTT | CASSLTGVNEKLFF
once | TRBD1 | TRBJ2-1 | TRBV5-1 | TGCGCCAGCAGCTTGGAAGGGGGCCGCTCCTACAATGAGCAGTTCTTC | CASSLEGGRSYNEQFF
NA | NA | TRBJ2-7 | TRBV5-6 | TGTGCCAGCAGCGCTCTAAACGAGCAGTACTTC | CASSALNEQYF